The 29 T cell receptor beta chains given below trace back to one sample, sequenced in a study of cytomegalovirus exposure and HLA in healthy donors (dated by TCRdb to between 2016 and 2019). The library relied on the immunoSEQ multiplex PCR assay. As stored in TCRdb, this immuneACCESS dataset retains in-frame rearrangements with V and J assigned. A fraction of the clones does not appear; measured against another copy, unresolved V genes explain less than half of the discrepancy, and the remainder lacks a known reason. In this sample the table shows 75,000 to 90,000 clones, roughly 94% of which occur a single time. The top ten constitute about 0.7% of the sample. Sequenced: PBMCs. Receptors were obtained from a woman between 18 and 29 years old in good health and CMV-seronegative.

The V call is TRBV28, the J call TRBJ2-3; 10 bases match TRBD2. In germline, CDR1 is MDHEN, CDR2 SYDVKM. Trimming at V came to 5 bases and at J to 4 bases, leaving 18 bases not matched to a gene. The CDR3 extends over 19 amino acids. The chain's CDR3 is CASSLPLRMLAGEADTQYF. As DNA, the CDR3 is TGTGCCAGCAGTCTACCTCTCAGAATGCTAGCGGGGGAAGCAGATACGCAGTATTTT.

The chain is built from TRBV18 and TRBJ2-1; TRBD2 might be the D (6 bases). Per the germline V gene, CDR1 is KGHSH and CDR2 is LQKENI. Trimming took off 4 bases at V and 9 bases at J, with 13 bases between the two ends. The CDR3 sequence is 13 residues long. CDR3 bases: TGTGCCAGCTCACGGGGGACTGACACTGAGCAGTTCTTC. It is translated as CASSRGTDTEQFF.

The chain uses TRBV27 and TRBJ1-1; D call uncertain. The CDR3 length is 13 residues. Germline CDR1 and CDR2: MNHEY and SMNVEV (reference sequence). V was clipped by 6 bases and J by 10 bases, with 18 bases between them. CDR3 bases: TGTGCCAGCAGCCTCAATTCGGCGACGGGAGCTTTCTTT. Its translation: CASSLNSATGAFF.

The chain combines TRBV15 with TRBJ2-2; possibly TRBD2 for D (6 bases). Looked up from germline, CDR1 is LNHNV and CDR2 is YYDKDF (reference sequence). Trimming pared 5 bases from V and 7 bases from J, leaving 20 bases between. This CDR3 has 16 residues. The CDR3 is CATSPHLDLRGGELFF. The DNA for the CDR3 is TGTGCCACCAGCCCCCACCTCGACTTGCGGGGCGGGGAGCTGTTTTTT.

The chain employs TRBV28 and TRBJ1-3, with 7 bases identical to TRBD1. The CDR3 is made up of 14 amino acids. Germline CDR1 and CDR2: MDHEN and SYDVKM. V was pared by 7 bases and J by 0 bases, with 3 bases of the junction left unmatched. The CDR3, as DNA: TGTGCCAGCAATTCAGGGGGCTCTGGAAACACCATATATTTT. It is translated as CASNSGGSGNTIYF.

This chain uses TRBV6-5 with TRBJ2-7; TRBD2 agrees at 14 bases. With 2 bases clipped from V and 6 bases from J, the junction kept 0 bases outside the gene matches. The CDR3 contains 14 residues. Germline lookup yields CDR1 MNHEY and CDR2 SVGAGI. CDR3 in amino acids: CASSYGTSGSEQYF. CDR3 bases: TGTGCCAGCAGTTACGGGACTAGCGGGAGCGAGCAGTACTTC.

The chain couples TRBV7-9 to TRBJ1-4; D is possibly TRBD1 (6 bases). CDR3 length equals 16 residues. Germline CDR1 reads SEHNR; CDR2 reads FQNEAQ (reference sequence). The ends were cut back, 5 bases at V and 1 base at J, with 14 bases in the middle. The CDR3 protein is CASSRPTQGTNEKLFF. Written as DNA, the CDR3 is TGTGCCAGCAGCCGACCTACACAGGGAACTAATGAAAAACTGTTTTTT.

The rearrangement links TRBV18 to TRBJ2-4; 11 nucleotides agree with TRBD2. Per the germline V gene, CDR1 is KGHSH and CDR2 is LQKENI. With V trimmed by 1 base and J by 0 bases, 8 bases remained unmatched. The CDR3 length is 19 residues. CDR3 protein: CASSPRSLAGAAAKNIQYF. CDR3 nucleotides: TGTGCCAGCTCACCACGGTCACTAGCGGGGGCCGCAGCCAAAAACATTCAGTACTTC.

The CDR3 here is CASSLGQGWRGELFF. The DNA of the CDR3 is TGTGCCAGCAGCTTGGGACAGGGTTGGCGAGGGGAGCTGTTTTTT. The rearrangement joins TRBV7-2 to TRBJ2-2; the match to TRBD1 covers 9 bases. Trimming at V came to 3 bases and at J to 8 bases, leaving 7 bases not matched to a gene. This CDR3 comprises 15 residues. Germline V gene sequence: CDR1 SGHTA, CDR2 FQGNSA.

The V call is TRBV28, the J call TRBJ2-1; D possibly corresponds to TRBD1 (6 bases). V was cut by 8 bases and J by 3 bases, with 11 bases left in between. This CDR3 has 13 amino acids. Germline V gene lookup returns CDR1 MDHEN and CDR2 SYDVKM. Here the CDR3 DNA reads TGTGCCAGCTTGGACAGAAACTACAATGAGCAGTTCTTC. Its translation: CASLDRNYNEQFF.

This rearrangement joins TRBV28 to TRBJ2-1, with 9 bases matching TRBD2. Germline lookup yields CDR1 MDHEN and CDR2 SYDVKM. The junction had 7 bases not matched to a gene; V was cut back by 7 bases and J by 6 bases. This CDR3 contains 14 residues. The CDR3 reads CASTLAGTRNEQFF. The CDR3 nucleotides are TGTGCCAGCACCCTAGCGGGAACGCGCAATGAGCAGTTCTTC.

This rearrangement joins TRBV9 to TRBJ2-3, with TRBD2 matching over 13 bases. This CDR3 is built from 18 residues. Germline lookup yields CDR1 SGDLS and CDR2 YYNGEE. Trimming at V came to 4 bases and at J to 1 base, leaving 9 bases not matched to a gene. As DNA, the CDR3 is TGTGCCAGCAGCTTTCGGACTAGCGGGAGTGCGGGCACAGATACGCAGTATTTT. Translating gives CASSFRTSGSAGTDTQYF.

V usage is TRBV5-4 and J usage is TRBJ1-2; maybe TRBD1 (5 bases). CDR3 length: 16 amino acids. The germline CDR1 and CDR2 sequences are SGHNT and YYREEE (reference sequence). Trimming cost V 2 bases and J 6 bases, with 20 bases left between them. The DNA of the CDR3 is TGTGCCAGCAGCTTTCCCGGGGGAGGGCAGAACGATGGCTACACCTTC. As protein: CASSFPGGGQNDGYTF.

The gene calls are TRBV23-1 and TRBJ1-1; tentative D call: TRBD1 (5 bases). TRBV23-1 counts as an open reading frame of uncertain function. The CDR3 covers 12 residues. V lost 11 bases and J lost 8, with 18 bases in between. CDR3 sequence reads: CARKGPKPEAFF. The CDR3 DNA is TGCGCCCGAAAGGGGCCCAAACCAGAAGCTTTCTTT.

The V and J genes are TRBV27 and TRBJ1-4, with 9 bases lining up with TRBD1. J gave up 3 bases and V 4 bases, and 6 bases lay outside the gene matches. CDR1 and CDR2 from the germline V gene are MNHEY and SMNVEV (reference sequence). The CDR3 spans 16 residues. The CDR3 loop is CASSSWTGAANEKLFF. In DNA, the CDR3 is TGTGCCAGCAGTTCGTGGACAGGGGCCGCTAATGAAAAACTGTTTTTT.

The J gene is TRBJ2-4, the V gene TRBV15, with 16 bases identical to TRBD2. J was trimmed by 7 bases and V by 0 bases; bases with no gene match: 0. The germline CDR1 and CDR2 sequences are LNHNV and YYDKDF (reference sequence). The CDR3 covers 16 residues. In nucleotides, the CDR3 is TGTGCCACCAGCAGAGAGGGACTAGCGGGAGGGAACATTCAGTACTTC. It translates to CATSREGLAGGNIQYF.

The chain uses TRBV5-6 and TRBJ1-5; D remains unclear. The V and J ends lost 0 bases and 4 bases respectively, with 8 bases between them. Germline V CDR1 and CDR2: SGHDT, YYEEEE. CDR3 size: 14 residues. In DNA, the CDR3 is TGTGCCAGCAGCTTGGCTGGCTGGAATCAGCCCCAGCATTTT. Translation: CASSLAGWNQPQHF.

The V and J genes are TRBV6-6 and TRBJ1-5; D remains unclear. Trimming left V 6 bases short and J 8 bases short, with 8 bases between. Germline V gene data show CDR1 as MNHNY and CDR2 as SVGAGI (reference sequence). The CDR3 sequence is 11 residues long. Written as DNA, the CDR3 is TGTGCCAGCAGCCGTGAGGAGCCCCAGCATTTT. Its translation is CASSREEPQHF.

The chain combines TRBV5-1 with TRBJ2-7; the D is unclear. Between the trimmed V and J ends, which lost 2 bases and 0 bases, there was a span of 6 bases. The germline V gene has CDR1 SGHRS and CDR2 YFSETQ. The CDR3 extends over 13 amino acids. The chain's CDR3 is CASSFRSSYEQYF. The CDR3 DNA reads TGCGCCAGCAGCTTTCGCAGCTCCTACGAGCAGTACTTC.

This chain joins TRBV5-1 and TRBJ2-7, with D maybe TRBD2 (8 bases). Germline lookup yields CDR1 SGHRS and CDR2 YFSETQ. CDR3 length: 18 residues. V was trimmed by 0 bases and J by 1 base, leaving 20 bases between them. CDR3 coding DNA: TGCGCCAGCAGCTTGGGGACAGGCCTTGGACTAGCTTCCTACGAGCAGTACTTC. Translation gives CASSLGTGLGLASYEQYF.

V usage is TRBV7-2 and J usage is TRBJ2-7; 7 nucleotides line up with TRBD1. The CDR3 is 14 amino acids. CDR1 and CDR2 (germline): SGHTA, FQGNSA. With 5 bases clipped from V and 6 bases from J, the junction kept 10 bases outside the gene matches. As DNA, the CDR3 is TGTGCCAGCAGCCCTGACAGGGTCAGCTTCGAGCAGTACTTC. This encodes CASSPDRVSFEQYF.

The chain couples TRBV21-1 to TRBJ2-7; the table's D call, TRBD1, was not checked against the DNA. TRBV21-1 corresponds to a pseudogene. CDR3 length equals 14 residues. The CDR3 sequence is CASDRGQDAYEQYF. The CDR3 DNA reads TGTGCCAGCGATAGGGGACAGGACGCCTACGAGCAGTACTTC.

This chain uses TRBV18 with TRBJ2-2, with a possible D match to TRBD1 (7 bases). V was trimmed by 5 bases and J by 4 bases, leaving 23 bases between them. The germline CDR1 and CDR2 sequences are KGHSH and LQKENI. The CDR3 covers 18 residues. CDR3 amino acids: CASSLWQGGRPGTGELFF. For the CDR3, the DNA is TGTGCCAGCTCATTATGGCAGGGGGGCCGACCAGGCACCGGGGAGCTGTTTTTT.

The CDR3 is CASSLKGGPLSYNEQFF. The DNA for the CDR3 is TGTGCCAGCAGCTTGAAGGGCGGGCCCCTCTCCTACAATGAGCAGTTCTTC. J is TRBJ2-1 and V is TRBV5-4; a weak D match, TRBD2 (5 bases). CDR1 is SGHNT, CDR2 YYREEE, per germline (reference sequence). V was shortened by 1 base and J by 0 bases, with 14 bases between the two germline ends. This CDR3 region has 17 residues.

This chain links TRBV19 with TRBJ1-5, with D possibly matching TRBD1 (5 bases). The V gene's germline CDR1 is LNHDA and CDR2 SQIVND (reference sequence). V dropped 3 bases and J dropped 4 bases, with 10 bases sitting between them. This CDR3 spans 14 amino acids. The CDR3 DNA reads TGTGCCAGTAGTATGCCACAGGCGAATCAGCCCCAGCATTTT. Its protein product is CASSMPQANQPQHF. Combining the CDR3 with reference TRBV19 and TRBJ1-5 gives the whole variable domain DGGITQSPKYLFRKEGQNVTLSCEQNLNHDAMYWYRQDPGQGLRLIYYSQIVNDFQKGDIAEGYSVSREKKESFPLTVTSAQKNPTAFYLCASSMPQANQPQHFGDGTRLSIL.

This chain uses TRBV10-1 with TRBJ1-1; D remains unclear. With 3 bases removed from V and 5 bases from J, the gap between germline ends came to 7 bases. Germline loops: CDR1 WNHNN, CDR2 SYGVQD (reference sequence). The CDR3 consists of 12 residues. In DNA form, the CDR3 reads TGCGCCAGCAGTGACGGGGTGACTGAAGCTTTCTTT. It specifies CASSDGVTEAFF.

The genes are TRBV27 and TRBJ2-7, with TRBD2 as a possible D gene (5 bases). Germline-derived CDR1 and CDR2 are MNHEY and SMNVEV (reference sequence). The V end was cut by 6 bases, the J end by 5 bases, with 23 bases between. The CDR3 has 16 residues. The CDR3 here is CASRILLAPQWNEQYF. The DNA for the CDR3 is TGTGCCAGCAGGATTCTGCTAGCCCCCCAATGGAACGAGCAGTACTTC.

This chain joins TRBV6-5 and TRBJ2-1, with 11 positions matching TRBD2. The CDR3 is 15 residues long. The germline CDR1 and CDR2 sequences are MNHEY and SVGAGI. V dropped 6 bases and J dropped 4; count of bases not matched to a gene: 5. The CDR3 is CASSQTSGVYNEQFF. CDR3 nucleotides: TGTGCCAGCAGCCAGACTAGCGGGGTATACAATGAGCAGTTCTTC.

This clone was seen a few times. The chain has TRBV27 and TRBJ2-7; D is unresolved. The CDR3 has 11 residues. Trimming took 5 bases from V and 5 from J, leaving 7 bases between them. CDR1 and CDR2 from the germline V gene are MNHEY and SMNVEV (reference sequence). Here the CDR3 DNA reads TGTGCCAGCAGTCAGTTCAACGAGCAGTACTTC. Protein: CASSQFNEQYF.